The table lists the clone carrying this T cell receptor (beta chain) with many counts. Germline CDR1 SEHNR, CDR2 FQNEAQ (reference sequence). V lost 1 base and J lost 6, with 10 bases in between. This CDR3 region has 13 residues. Researchers made TCR beta libraries by using iRepertoire HTBI primers and running Arm-PCR on CDR3 regions. Original processing methods: In the combined samples, roughly 60 TRBV and more than 11 TRBJ segments were identified. TCRdb called the multiplex PCR reads again in MiXCR, with one record for every CDR3 protein. For this entry, the V and J calls and clone size follow TCRdb and not the study's own pipeline. The sample holds 300,000 or so distinct CDR3 sequences; about 20% are singletons and the top ten take over 25%. These data come from a study of regulatory T cells in long-lasting Graves disease. Study details: Over-5-year antithyroid drug use with positive TSH receptor antibodies defined persistent Graves' disease in the study.

Time point given: persistent/refractory GD, antithyroid drugs over 5 years with positive TRAb. From PBMCs, RNA was extracted and then used to make the TCR library. It was by American Thyroid Association guidelines that Graves' disease was diagnosed. Tubes containing EDTA received around 9.5 milliliters of drawn peripheral blood. The specimen comprised peripheral blood mononuclear cells (PBMCs), sampled when the disease was refractory, from a patient treated with antithyroid drugs. This sequence joins TRBV7-9 and TRBJ2-7; D is possibly TRBD2 (5 bases). This sequence was found in a female donor with Graves disease. CDR3 bases: TGTGCCAGCAGCTTAGTGGGTCGGGGCGAGCAGTACTTC. It specifies CASSLVGRGEQYF.